The entry below describes one T cell receptor beta chain. These data are taken from a study of cytomegalovirus exposure and HLA in healthy donors. In the PCR, 60 Vbeta and 13 Jbeta primers were used. This table comes from immunoSEQ multiplex PCR, and its TCRdb copy is limited to in-frame clones, with some not included. The sample lists roughly 180,000 clones, roughly 80% occurring once. This TCR came from a man aged 25-45 years in good health and CMV-seropositive. Material for sequencing was PBMCs.

The CDR3 DNA is TGTGCCAGCAGCTTTACAGGCGGCCCAATCGGTGGCTACACCTTC. It specifies CASSFTGGPIGGYTF. This rearrangement joins TRBV5-4 to TRBJ1-2; tentatively, D is TRBD1 (5 bases). The CDR3 loop spans 15 amino acids. Looked up from germline, CDR1 is SGHNT and CDR2 is YYREEE (reference sequence). Trimming left V 2 bases short and J 7 bases short, with 18 bases between. Together with reference TRBV5-4 and TRBJ1-2, the CDR3 gives the full variable domain: ETGVTQSPTHLIKTRGQQVTLRCSSQSGHNTVSWYQQALGQGPQFIFQYYREEENGRGNFPPRFSGLQFPNYSSELNVNALELDDSALYLCASSFTGGPIGGYTFGSGTRLTVV.